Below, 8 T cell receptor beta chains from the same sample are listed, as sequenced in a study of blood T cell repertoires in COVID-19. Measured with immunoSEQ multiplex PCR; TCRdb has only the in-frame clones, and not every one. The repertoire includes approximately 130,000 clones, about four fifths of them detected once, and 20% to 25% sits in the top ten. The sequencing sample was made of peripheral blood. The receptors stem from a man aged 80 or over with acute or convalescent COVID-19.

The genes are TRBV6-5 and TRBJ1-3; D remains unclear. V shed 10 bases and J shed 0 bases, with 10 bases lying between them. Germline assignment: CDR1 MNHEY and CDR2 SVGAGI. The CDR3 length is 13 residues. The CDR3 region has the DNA TGTGCCATCGGGTACGGCTCTGGAAACACCATATATTTT. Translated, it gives CAIGYGSGNTIYF.

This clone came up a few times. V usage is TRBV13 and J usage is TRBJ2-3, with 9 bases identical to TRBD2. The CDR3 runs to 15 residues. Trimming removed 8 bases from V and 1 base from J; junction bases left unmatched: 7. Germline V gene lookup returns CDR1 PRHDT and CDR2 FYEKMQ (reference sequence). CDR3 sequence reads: CASGRASGGTDTQYF. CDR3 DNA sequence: TGTGCCAGCGGGCGGGCTAGCGGGGGCACAGATACGCAGTATTTT.

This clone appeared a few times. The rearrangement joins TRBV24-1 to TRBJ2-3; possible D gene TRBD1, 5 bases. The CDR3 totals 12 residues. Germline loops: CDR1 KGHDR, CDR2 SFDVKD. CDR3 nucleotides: TGTTTGGGGCTTCGCCCCACAGATACGCAGTATTTT. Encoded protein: CLGLRPTDTQYF.

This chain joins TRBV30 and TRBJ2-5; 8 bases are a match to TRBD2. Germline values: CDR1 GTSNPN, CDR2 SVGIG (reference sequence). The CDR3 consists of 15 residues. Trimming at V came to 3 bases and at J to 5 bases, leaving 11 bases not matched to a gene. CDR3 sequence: CAWRRGATVVETQYF. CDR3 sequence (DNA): TGTGCCTGGAGGCGGGGGGCTACAGTTGTGGAGACCCAGTACTTC.

The CDR3 is CASSATGSADTQYF. The CDR3 DNA sequence: TGCGCCAGCAGCGCGACAGGGAGCGCAGATACGCAGTATTTT. The V gene is TRBV5-1, the J gene TRBJ2-3; 7 bases match TRBD1. Germline V gene lookup returns CDR1 SGHRS and CDR2 YFSETQ. The CDR3 is 14 amino acids. Trimming took 4 bases from V and 4 from J; bases not matched to a gene: 6.

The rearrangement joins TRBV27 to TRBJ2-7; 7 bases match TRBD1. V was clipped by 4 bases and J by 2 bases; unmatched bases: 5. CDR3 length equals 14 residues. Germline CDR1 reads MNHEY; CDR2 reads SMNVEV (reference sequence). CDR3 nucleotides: TGTGCCAGCAGTTCCGGGGACAGCACCTACGAGCAGTACTTC. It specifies CASSSGDSTYEQYF.

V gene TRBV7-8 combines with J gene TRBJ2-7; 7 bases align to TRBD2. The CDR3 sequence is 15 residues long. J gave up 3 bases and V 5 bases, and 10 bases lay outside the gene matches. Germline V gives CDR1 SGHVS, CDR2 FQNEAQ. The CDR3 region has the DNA TGTGCCAGCAGCGGCTCGACTAGCACCTTCTACGAGCAGTACTTC. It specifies CASSGSTSTFYEQYF.

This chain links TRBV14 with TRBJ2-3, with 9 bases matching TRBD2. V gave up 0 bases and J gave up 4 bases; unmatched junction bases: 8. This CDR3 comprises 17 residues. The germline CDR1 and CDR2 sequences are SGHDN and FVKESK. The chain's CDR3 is CASSQEEVRGGPDTQYF. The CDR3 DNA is TGTGCCAGCAGCCAAGAGGAGGTGCGGGGGGGCCCAGATACGCAGTATTTT.